A selection of T cell receptor beta chains follows, all from one sample in a study of beta chain features in type 1 diabetes. The assay was immunoSEQ multiplex PCR, and TCRdb's table has in-frame clones only and misses some. The sample consists of 200,000 to 300,000 clones, approximately 15% of them appearing once. Sequenced material: naive CD4+ T cells from blood. These receptors all come from a man aged 25 to 40 with type 1 diabetes. Each CDR3 is given with its conserved first and last residue. The order of the fields is J gene, V gene, clone size, CDR3 protein. A clone size is listed for some rows: how often the clone was seen (once, few, many), or a class if it is expanded.

TRBJ2-3 | TRBV30 | few | CAQNRGTDTQYF
TRBJ2-1 | TRBV12-5 | NA | CASGLPARGSYNEQFF
TRBJ2-7 | TRBV4-2 | few | CASSQDTSGVSDEQYF
TRBJ2-7 | TRBV15 | few | CATRDSSYEQYF
TRBJ2-1 | TRBV5-1 | NA | CASSLRDRYNEQFF
TRBJ2-5 | TRBV5-1 | NA | CASSLDRVTETQYF
TRBJ2-5 | TRBV30 | few | CAWTFAGGNQETQYF
TRBJ2-7 | TRBV5-6 | NA | CASSRYDPANEQYF
TRBJ1-2 | TRBV4-2 | NA | CASSQDPTGLEGYTF
TRBJ1-5 | TRBV6-1 | few | CASREREGYNQPQHF
TRBJ1-2 | TRBV7-2 | NA | CASSQTQGAGYTF
TRBJ2-7 | TRBV7-7 | NA | CASSLGYRSCEQYF
TRBJ2-3 | TRBV5-6 | NA | CATHRYSTDTQYF
TRBJ1-1 | TRBV2 | few | CASSRGTAPEAFF
TRBJ2-7 | TRBV27 | few | CASSPGTRVYEQYF
TRBJ2-5 | TRBV10-3 | few | CAITEGLAGPQETQYF
TRBJ1-1 | TRBV2 | NA | CASLAETPGEAFF
TRBJ2-2 | TRBV28 | NA | CASRPQAQNTGELFF
TRBJ2-3 | TRBV20-1 | NA | CSATSTDTQYF
TRBJ2-3 | TRBV19 | NA | CASMGEGRTDTQYF
TRBJ2-3 | TRBV25-1 | few | CASSGRDSRTDTQYF
TRBJ2-7 | TRBV14 | few | CASSLSRWGGSYEQYF
TRBJ2-1 | TRBV25-1 | few | CASSEAGGSYNEQFF
TRBJ1-6 | TRBV5-1 | NA | CASSPRGDDSPLHF
TRBJ2-7 | TRBV7-9 | NA | CASSLYPLAGFVGEQYF
TRBJ1-1 | TRBV6-5 | few | CASSYSSSLDTEAFF
TRBJ1-2 | TRBV19 | NA | CASSLPVYGYTF
TRBJ2-7 | TRBV5-1 | NA | CASSPRMEAYEQYF
TRBJ2-3 | TRBV11-2 | few | CASSPRLARDTQYF
TRBJ2-1 | TRBV5-4 | few | CASSLDSGRNNEQFF
TRBJ2-2 | TRBV29-1 | few | CSVGPGQGNTGELFF
TRBJ1-4 | TRBV27 | few | CASSTGGQGDEKLFF
TRBJ2-7 | TRBV6-6 | NA | CASRAGAAYEQYF
TRBJ1-5 | TRBV2 | few | CASSEGQSNQPQHF
TRBJ2-1 | TRBV7-8 | NA | CASRSSGSSNEQFF
TRBJ1-1 | TRBV7-9 | NA | CASSLGGGGNTEAFF
TRBJ1-6 | TRBV6-6 | few | CASGGQPVNSPLHF
TRBJ2-1 | TRBV4-2 | few | CASSQGRFGAGDEQFF
TRBJ1-6 | TRBV5-4 | NA | CASSKDSLGYNSPLHF
TRBJ2-2 | TRBV5-1 | NA | CASNRDSNTGELFF
TRBJ1-2 | TRBV10-3 | NA | CAIRRGQDRYGYTF
TRBJ2-1 | TRBV6-5 | NA | CASSTGENSYNEQFF
TRBJ2-7 | TRBV5-4 | NA | CASSLEGQGYEQYF
TRBJ2-1 | TRBV7-6 | few | CASSFSTGAYNEQFF
TRBJ1-2 | TRBV6-5 | NA | CASSQQGGGYTF
TRBJ2-3 | TRBV27 | NA | CASSLNQRGTDTQYF
TRBJ1-2 | TRBV9 | NA | CASSTSDSYGYTF
TRBJ2-2 | TRBV11-2 | NA | CATGGYDTGELFF
TRBJ1-2 | TRBV19 | few | CASSMAGGPYNYGYTF